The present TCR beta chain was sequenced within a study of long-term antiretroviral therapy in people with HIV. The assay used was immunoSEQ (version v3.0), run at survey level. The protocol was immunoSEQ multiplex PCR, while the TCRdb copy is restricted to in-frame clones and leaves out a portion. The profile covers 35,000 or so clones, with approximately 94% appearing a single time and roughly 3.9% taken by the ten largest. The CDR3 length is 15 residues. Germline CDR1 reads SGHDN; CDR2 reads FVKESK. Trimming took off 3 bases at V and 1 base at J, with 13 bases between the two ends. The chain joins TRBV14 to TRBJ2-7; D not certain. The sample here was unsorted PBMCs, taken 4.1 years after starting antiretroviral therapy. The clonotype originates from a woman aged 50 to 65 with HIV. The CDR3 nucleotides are TGTGCCAGCAGCCATCTATCGTTAAGTTCCTACGAGCAGTACTTC. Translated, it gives CASSHLSLSSYEQYF.